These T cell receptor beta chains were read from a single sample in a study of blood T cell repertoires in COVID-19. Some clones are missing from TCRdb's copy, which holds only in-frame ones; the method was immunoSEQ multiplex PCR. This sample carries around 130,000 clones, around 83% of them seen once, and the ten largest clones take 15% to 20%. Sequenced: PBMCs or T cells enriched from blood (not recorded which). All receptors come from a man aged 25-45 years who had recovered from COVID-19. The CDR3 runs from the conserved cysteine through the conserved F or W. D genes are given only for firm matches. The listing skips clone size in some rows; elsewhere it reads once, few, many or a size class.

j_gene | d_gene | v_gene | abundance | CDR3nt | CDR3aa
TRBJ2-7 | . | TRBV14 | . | TGTGCCAGCAGCCAAGTGTGGGGGGCCTACGAGCAGTACTTC | CASSQVWGAYEQYF
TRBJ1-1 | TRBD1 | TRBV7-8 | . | TGTGCCAGCAGCTTAGGGGGACAGGAGGACACTGAAGCTTTCTTT | CASSLGGQEDTEAFF
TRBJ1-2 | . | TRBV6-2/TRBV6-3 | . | TGTGCCAGCAGTTATATCGATGGCTACACCTTC | CASSYIDGYTF
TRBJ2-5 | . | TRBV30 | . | TGTGCCTGGAACCTCCGGCGGGAGACCCAGTACTTC | CAWNLRRETQYF
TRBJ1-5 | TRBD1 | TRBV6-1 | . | TGTGCCAGCAGTGACAGGGGGGTTCAGCCCCAGCATTTT | CASSDRGVQPQHF
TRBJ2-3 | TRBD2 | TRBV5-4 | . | TGTGCCAGCAGCTTAAGCGGGAGAAAAGATACGCAGTATTTT | CASSLSGRKDTQYF
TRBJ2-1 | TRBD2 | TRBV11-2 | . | TGTGCCAGCAGGGGGGGGACTAACCCCCATGAGCAGTTCTTC | CASRGGTNPHEQFF
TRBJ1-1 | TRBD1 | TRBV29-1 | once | TGCAGCGTATGGGACAGGGCCTCCACTGAAGCTTTCTTT | CSVWDRASTEAFF
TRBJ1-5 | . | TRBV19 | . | TGTGCCAGTACCAATAGCAATCAGCCCCAGCATTTT | CASTNSNQPQHF
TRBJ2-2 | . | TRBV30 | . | TGTGCCTGGAGTGTCGGGGGGGAGCTGTTTTTT | CAWSVGGELFF
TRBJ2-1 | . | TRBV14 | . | TGTGCCAGCAGCTTCGGGACTGGATCCTACAATGAGCAGTTCTTC | CASSFGTGSYNEQFF
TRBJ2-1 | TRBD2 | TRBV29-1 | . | TGCAGCGTTGACGGCGGGAGCTCCTACAATGAGCAGTTCTTC | CSVDGGSSYNEQFF
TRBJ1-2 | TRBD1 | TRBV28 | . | TGTGCCAGCAGTGGACAGGGAGGAGGCTACACCTTC | CASSGQGGGYTF
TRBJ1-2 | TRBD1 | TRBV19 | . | TGTGCCAGTAGTACCGGGACAGCTGGCTACACCTTC | CASSTGTAGYTF
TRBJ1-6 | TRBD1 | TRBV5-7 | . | TGTGCCAGCAGATGTCCCCCAGGGGGGAGCTCCTATAATTCACCCCTCCACTTT | CASRCPPGGSSYNSPLHF
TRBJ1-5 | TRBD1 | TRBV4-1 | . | TGCGCCAGCAGCCCCCGGGACAGGGAACTCGTCGAGCAGCCCCAGCATTTT | CASSPRDRELVEQPQHF